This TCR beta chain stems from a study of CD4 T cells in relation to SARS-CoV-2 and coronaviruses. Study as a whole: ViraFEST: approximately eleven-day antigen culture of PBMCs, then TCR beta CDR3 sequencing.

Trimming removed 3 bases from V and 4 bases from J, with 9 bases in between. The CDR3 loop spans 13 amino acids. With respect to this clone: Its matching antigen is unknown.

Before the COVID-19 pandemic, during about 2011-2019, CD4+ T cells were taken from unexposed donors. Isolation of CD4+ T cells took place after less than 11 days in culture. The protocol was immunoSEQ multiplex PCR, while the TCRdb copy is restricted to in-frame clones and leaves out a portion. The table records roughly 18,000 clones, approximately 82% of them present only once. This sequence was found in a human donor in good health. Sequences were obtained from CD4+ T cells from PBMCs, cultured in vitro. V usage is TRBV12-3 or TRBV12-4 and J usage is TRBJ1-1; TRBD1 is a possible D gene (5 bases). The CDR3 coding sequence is TGTGCCAGCAGTTTTGGGGGGTCCACTGAAGCTTTCTTT. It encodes CASSFGGSTEAFF.